This TCR beta chain was profiled in a study of OX40 agonist ivuxolimab in advanced cancers. The assay was immunoSEQ multiplex PCR, and TCRdb's table has in-frame clones only and misses some. The sample lists tens of thousands of clones, about 81% occurring once. Per the germline V gene, CDR1 is MNHEY and CDR2 is SMNVEV (reference sequence). V shed 0 bases and J 7 bases; nucleotides not matched to a gene: 6. This CDR3 region has 15 residues. The material was CD4+ or CD8+ T cells sorted from blood, obtained in a trial of the OX40 agonist ivuxolimab. The chain links TRBV27 to TRBJ2-4, with 7 nucleotides matching TRBD1. The sequence was collected from an adult with an advanced solid tumor such as melanoma, head and neck, liver or kidney cancer. CDR3 protein: CASSLSQGIGNIQYF. As DNA, the CDR3 is TGTGCCAGCAGTTTATCACAGGGGATTGGGAACATTCAGTACTTC.